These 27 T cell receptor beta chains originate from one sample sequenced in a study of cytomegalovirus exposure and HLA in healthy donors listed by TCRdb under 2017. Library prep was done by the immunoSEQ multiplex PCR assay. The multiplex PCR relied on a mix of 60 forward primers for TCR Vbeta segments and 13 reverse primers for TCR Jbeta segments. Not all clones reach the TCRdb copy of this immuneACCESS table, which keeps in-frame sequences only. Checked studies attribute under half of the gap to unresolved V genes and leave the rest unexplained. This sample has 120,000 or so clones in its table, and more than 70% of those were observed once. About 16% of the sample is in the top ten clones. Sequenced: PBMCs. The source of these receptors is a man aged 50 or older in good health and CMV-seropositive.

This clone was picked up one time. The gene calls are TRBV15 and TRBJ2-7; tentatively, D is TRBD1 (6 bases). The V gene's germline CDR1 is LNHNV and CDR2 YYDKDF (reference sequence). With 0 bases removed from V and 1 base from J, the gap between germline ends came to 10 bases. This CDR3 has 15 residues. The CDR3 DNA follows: TGTGCCACCAGCAGAGATGGGACACGGTCCTACGAGCAGTACTTC. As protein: CATSRDGTRSYEQYF.

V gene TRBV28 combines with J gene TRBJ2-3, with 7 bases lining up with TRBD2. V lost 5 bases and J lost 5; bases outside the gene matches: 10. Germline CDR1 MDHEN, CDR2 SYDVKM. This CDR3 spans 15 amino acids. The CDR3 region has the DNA TGTGCCAGCAGTCCGTTGGGGGGAGGGCAAGATACGCAGTATTTT. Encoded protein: CASSPLGGGQDTQYF.

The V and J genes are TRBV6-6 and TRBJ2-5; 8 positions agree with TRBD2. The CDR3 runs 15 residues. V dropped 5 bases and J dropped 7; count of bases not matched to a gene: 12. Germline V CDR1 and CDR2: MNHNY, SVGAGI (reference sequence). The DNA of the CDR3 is TGTGCCAGCAGTCCCCTTGAGCGGGAGAGGGGGACCCAGTACTTC. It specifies CASSPLERERGTQYF.

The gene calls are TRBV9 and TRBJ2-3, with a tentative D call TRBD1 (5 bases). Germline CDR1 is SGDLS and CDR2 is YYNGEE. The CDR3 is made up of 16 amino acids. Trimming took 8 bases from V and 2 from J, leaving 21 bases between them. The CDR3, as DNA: TGTGCCAGTAGCCAGGGCCTACCGACCTACACAGATACGCAGTATTTT. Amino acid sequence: CASSQGLPTYTDTQYF. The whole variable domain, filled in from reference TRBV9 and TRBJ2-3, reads DSGVTQTPKHLITATGQRVTLRCSPRSGDLSVYWYQQSLDQGLQFLIQYYNGEERAKGNILERFSAQQFPDLHSELNLSSLELGDSALYFCASSQGLPTYTDTQYFGPGTRLTVL.

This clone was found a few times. The CDR3 DNA reads as TGTGCCAGCAGCTTAGGATGGGACAGTCAAGAGACCCAGTACTTC. This translates into CASSLGWDSQETQYF. The chain employs TRBV7-8 and TRBJ2-5, with 7 bases matching TRBD1. Trimming at V came to 1 base and at J to 2 bases, leaving 4 bases not matched to a gene. Germline V gene lookup returns CDR1 SGHVS and CDR2 FQNEAQ. The CDR3 has 15 residues.

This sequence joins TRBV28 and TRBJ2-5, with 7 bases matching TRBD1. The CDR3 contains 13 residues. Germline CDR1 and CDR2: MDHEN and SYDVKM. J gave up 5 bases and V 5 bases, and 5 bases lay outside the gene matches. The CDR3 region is CASSDRVVETQYF. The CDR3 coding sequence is TGTGCCAGCAGTGACAGGGTGGTGGAGACCCAGTACTTC.

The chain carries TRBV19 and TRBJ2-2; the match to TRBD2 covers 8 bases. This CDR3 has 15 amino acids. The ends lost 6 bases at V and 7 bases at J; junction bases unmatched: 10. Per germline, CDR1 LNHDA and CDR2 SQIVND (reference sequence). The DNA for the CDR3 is TGTGCCAGTAGGGAAAGCGGGAGCGGGAACGGGGAGCTGTTTTTT. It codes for CASRESGSGNGELFF.

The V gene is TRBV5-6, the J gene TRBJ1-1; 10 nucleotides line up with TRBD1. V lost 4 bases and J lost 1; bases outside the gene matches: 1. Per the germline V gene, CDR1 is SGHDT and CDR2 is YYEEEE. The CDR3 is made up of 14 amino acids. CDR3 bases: TGTGCCAGCAGCAGGGACAGGGGGAACACTGAAGCTTTCTTT. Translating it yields CASSRDRGNTEAFF.

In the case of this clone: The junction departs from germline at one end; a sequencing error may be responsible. The CDR3 nucleotides are TGTTCCAGCAGCCCTAGGACAGGGGCCTTCTACGAGCAGTACTTC. Amino acid sequence: CSSSPRTGAFYEQYF. The V gene is TRBV7-9, the J gene TRBJ2-7; 9 bases fit TRBD1. CDR1 SEHNR and CDR2 FQNEAQ come from the germline V gene (reference sequence). CDR3 size: 15 residues.

The CDR3 DNA sequence: TGTGCCAGCACCGGGTTACAGGGGCATGGCTACACCTTC. Protein product: CASTGLQGHGYTF. The chain employs TRBV2 and TRBJ1-2, with 7 bases lining up with TRBD1. Trimming removed 7 bases from V and 6 bases from J; junction bases left unmatched: 8. Germline V gene sequence: CDR1 SNHLY, CDR2 FYNNEI. The CDR3 covers 13 residues.

CDR3 coding DNA: TGTGCCATCAGTGAGTACGAGAGGAAGACTGAAGCTTTCTTT. Translation gives CAISEYERKTEAFF. The chain couples TRBV10-3 to TRBJ1-1, with D uncertain. Trimming shortened V by 1 base and J by 5 bases, and 11 bases separated the two germline ends. Looked up from germline, CDR1 is ENHRY and CDR2 is SYGVKD. The CDR3 consists of 14 residues.

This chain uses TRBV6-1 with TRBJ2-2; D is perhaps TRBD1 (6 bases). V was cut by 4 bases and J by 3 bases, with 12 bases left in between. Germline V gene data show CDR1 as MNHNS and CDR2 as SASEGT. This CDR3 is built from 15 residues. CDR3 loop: CASSGGRTDTGELFF. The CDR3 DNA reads TGTGCCAGCAGTGGGGGCCGGACAGACACCGGGGAGCTGTTTTTT.

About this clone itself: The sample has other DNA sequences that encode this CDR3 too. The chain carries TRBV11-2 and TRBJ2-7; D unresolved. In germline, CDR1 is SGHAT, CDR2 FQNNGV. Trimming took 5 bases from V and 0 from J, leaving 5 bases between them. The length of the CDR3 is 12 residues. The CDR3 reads CASSPLSYEQYF. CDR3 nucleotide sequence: TGTGCCAGCAGCCCCCTCTCCTACGAGCAGTACTTC.

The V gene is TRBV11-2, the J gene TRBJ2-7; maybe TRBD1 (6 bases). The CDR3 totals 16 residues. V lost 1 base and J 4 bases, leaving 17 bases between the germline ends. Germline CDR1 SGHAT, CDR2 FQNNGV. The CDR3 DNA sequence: TGTGCCAGCAGCTTAGCCACCGGGACACCTACTTACGAGCAGTACTTC. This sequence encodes CASSLATGTPTYEQYF. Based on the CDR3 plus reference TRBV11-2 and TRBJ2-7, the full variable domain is EAGVAQSPRYKIIEKRQSVAFWCNPISGHATLYWYQQILGQGPKLLIQFQNNGVVDDSQLPKDRFSAERLKGVDSTLKIQPAKLEDSAVYLCASSLATGTPTYEQYFGPGTRLTVT.

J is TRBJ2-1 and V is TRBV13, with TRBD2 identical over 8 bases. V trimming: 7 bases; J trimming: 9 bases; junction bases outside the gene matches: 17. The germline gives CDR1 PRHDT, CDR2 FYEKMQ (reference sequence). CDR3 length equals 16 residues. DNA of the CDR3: TGTGCCAGCATGGTCTATACGGGAGGGGGTGTGAGTGAGCAGTTCTTC. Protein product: CASMVYTGGGVSEQFF.

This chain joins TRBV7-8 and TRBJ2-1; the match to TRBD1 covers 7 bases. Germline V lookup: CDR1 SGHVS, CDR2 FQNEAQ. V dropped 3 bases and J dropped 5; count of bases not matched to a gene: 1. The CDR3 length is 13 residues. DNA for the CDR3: TGTGCCAGCAGCTTCGACAGGGACAATGAGCAGTTCTTC. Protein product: CASSFDRDNEQFF.

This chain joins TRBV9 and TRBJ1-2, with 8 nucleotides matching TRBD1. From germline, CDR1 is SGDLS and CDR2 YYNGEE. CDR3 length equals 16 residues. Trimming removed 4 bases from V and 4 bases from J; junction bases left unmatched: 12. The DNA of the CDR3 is TGTGCCAGCAGCACCCAGACAGGGGCCGCATCCTATGGCTACACCTTC. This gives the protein CASSTQTGAASYGYTF. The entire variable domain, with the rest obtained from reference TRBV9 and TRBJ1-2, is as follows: DSGVTQTPKHLITATGQRVTLRCSPRSGDLSVYWYQQSLDQGLQFLIQYYNGEERAKGNILERFSAQQFPDLHSELNLSSLELGDSALYFCASSTQTGAASYGYTFGSGTRLTVV.

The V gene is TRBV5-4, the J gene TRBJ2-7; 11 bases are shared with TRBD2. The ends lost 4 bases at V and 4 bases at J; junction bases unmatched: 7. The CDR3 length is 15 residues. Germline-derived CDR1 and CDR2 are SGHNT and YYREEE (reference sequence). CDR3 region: CASSPPGLAVYEQYF. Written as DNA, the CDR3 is TGTGCCAGCAGCCCACCGGGACTAGCGGTTTACGAGCAGTACTTC.

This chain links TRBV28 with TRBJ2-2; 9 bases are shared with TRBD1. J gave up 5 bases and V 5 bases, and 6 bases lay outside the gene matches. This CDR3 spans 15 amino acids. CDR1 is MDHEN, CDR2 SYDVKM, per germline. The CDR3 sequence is CASSLRDRDTGELFF. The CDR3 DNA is TGTGCCAGCAGTCTCCGGGACAGGGATACCGGGGAGCTGTTTTTT.

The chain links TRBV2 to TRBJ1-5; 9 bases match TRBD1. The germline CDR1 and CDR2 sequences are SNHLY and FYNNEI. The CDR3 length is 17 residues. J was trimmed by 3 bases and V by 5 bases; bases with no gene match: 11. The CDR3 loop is CASSPLFDRGNNQPQHF. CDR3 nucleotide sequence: TGTGCCAGCAGTCCCCTATTCGACAGGGGGAACAATCAGCCCCAGCATTTT.

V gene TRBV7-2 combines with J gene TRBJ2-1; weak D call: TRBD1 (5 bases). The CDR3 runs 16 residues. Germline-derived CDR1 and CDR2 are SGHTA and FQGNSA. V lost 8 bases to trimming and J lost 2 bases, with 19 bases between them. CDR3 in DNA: TGTGCCAGCGGCCCCCCCCTGGGGCTGGCCTACAATGAGCAGTTCTTC. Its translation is CASGPPLGLAYNEQFF. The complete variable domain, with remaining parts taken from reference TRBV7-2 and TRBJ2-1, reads GAGVSQSPSNKVTEKGKDVELRCDPISGHTALYWYRQSLGQGLEFLIYFQGNSAPDKSGLPSDRFSAERTGGSVSTLTIQRTQQEDSAVYLCASGPPLGLAYNEQFFGPGTRLTVL.

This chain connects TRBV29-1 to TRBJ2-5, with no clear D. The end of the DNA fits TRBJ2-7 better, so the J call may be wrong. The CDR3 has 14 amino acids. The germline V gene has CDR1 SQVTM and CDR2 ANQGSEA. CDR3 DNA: TGCAGCGTACGACGGTCAGGTGGAAGCTACGAGCAGTACTTC. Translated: CSVRRSGGSYEQYF.

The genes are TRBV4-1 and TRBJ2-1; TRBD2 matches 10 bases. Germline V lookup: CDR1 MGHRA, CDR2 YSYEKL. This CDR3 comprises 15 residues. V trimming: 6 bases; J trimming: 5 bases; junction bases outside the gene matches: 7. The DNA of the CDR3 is TGCGCCAGCAGACCCAGCGGGGGGGCCCACAATGAGCAGTTCTTC. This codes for CASRPSGGAHNEQFF.

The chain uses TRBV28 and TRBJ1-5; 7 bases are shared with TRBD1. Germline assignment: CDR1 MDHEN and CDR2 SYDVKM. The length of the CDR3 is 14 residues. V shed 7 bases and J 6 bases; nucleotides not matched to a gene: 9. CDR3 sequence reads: CASTVDRVPQPQHF. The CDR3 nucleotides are TGTGCCAGCACCGTTGACAGGGTCCCTCAGCCCCAGCATTTT.

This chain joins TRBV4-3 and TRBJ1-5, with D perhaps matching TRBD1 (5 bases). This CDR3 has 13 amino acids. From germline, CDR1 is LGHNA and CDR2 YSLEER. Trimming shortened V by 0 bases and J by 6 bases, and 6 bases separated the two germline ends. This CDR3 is CASSQDQGQPQHF. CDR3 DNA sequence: TGCGCCAGCAGCCAAGACCAGGGTCAGCCCCAGCATTTT.

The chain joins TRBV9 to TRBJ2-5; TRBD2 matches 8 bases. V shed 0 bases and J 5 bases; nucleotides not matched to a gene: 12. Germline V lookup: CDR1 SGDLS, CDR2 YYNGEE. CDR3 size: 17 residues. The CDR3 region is CASSVEGGGYAGETQYF. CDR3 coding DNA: TGTGCCAGCAGCGTAGAGGGCGGGGGGTACGCAGGGGAGACCCAGTACTTC.

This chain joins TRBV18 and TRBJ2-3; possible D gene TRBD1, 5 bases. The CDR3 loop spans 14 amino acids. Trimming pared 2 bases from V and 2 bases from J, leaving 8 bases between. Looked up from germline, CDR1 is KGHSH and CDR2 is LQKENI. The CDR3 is CASSPVRDTDTQYF. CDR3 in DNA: TGTGCCAGCTCACCAGTCAGGGACACAGATACGCAGTATTTT. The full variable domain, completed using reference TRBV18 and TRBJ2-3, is NAGVMQNPRHLVRRRGQEARLRCSPMKGHSHVYWYRQLPEEGLKFMVYLQKENIIDESGMPKERFSAEFPKEGPSILRIQQVVRGDSAAYFCASSPVRDTDTQYFGPGTRLTVL.